The TCR beta chain under discussion was sequenced for a study of long-term antiretroviral therapy in people with HIV. Germline loops: CDR1 MNHNS, CDR2 SASEGT. J gave up 5 bases and V 9 bases, and 12 bases lay outside the gene matches. The length of the CDR3 is 15 residues. At the survey level, the v3.0 immunoSEQ assay was run. Libraries were prepared by immunoSEQ multiplex PCR; TCRdb keeps only in-frame clonotypes and omits some of them. The profile shows 15,000 to 20,000 clones, 90% to 95% of them singletons. The V call is TRBV6-1, the J call TRBJ1-1; 10 bases line up with TRBD1. This TCR was recovered from a woman aged 40 to 50 with HIV. The specimen comprised unsorted PBMCs, sampled 0.6 years after starting antiretroviral therapy. The CDR3 bases are TGTGCCAGTTTCAGACAGGGGGCTGGCGATACTGAAGCTTTCTTT. Its protein is CASFRQGAGDTEAFF.